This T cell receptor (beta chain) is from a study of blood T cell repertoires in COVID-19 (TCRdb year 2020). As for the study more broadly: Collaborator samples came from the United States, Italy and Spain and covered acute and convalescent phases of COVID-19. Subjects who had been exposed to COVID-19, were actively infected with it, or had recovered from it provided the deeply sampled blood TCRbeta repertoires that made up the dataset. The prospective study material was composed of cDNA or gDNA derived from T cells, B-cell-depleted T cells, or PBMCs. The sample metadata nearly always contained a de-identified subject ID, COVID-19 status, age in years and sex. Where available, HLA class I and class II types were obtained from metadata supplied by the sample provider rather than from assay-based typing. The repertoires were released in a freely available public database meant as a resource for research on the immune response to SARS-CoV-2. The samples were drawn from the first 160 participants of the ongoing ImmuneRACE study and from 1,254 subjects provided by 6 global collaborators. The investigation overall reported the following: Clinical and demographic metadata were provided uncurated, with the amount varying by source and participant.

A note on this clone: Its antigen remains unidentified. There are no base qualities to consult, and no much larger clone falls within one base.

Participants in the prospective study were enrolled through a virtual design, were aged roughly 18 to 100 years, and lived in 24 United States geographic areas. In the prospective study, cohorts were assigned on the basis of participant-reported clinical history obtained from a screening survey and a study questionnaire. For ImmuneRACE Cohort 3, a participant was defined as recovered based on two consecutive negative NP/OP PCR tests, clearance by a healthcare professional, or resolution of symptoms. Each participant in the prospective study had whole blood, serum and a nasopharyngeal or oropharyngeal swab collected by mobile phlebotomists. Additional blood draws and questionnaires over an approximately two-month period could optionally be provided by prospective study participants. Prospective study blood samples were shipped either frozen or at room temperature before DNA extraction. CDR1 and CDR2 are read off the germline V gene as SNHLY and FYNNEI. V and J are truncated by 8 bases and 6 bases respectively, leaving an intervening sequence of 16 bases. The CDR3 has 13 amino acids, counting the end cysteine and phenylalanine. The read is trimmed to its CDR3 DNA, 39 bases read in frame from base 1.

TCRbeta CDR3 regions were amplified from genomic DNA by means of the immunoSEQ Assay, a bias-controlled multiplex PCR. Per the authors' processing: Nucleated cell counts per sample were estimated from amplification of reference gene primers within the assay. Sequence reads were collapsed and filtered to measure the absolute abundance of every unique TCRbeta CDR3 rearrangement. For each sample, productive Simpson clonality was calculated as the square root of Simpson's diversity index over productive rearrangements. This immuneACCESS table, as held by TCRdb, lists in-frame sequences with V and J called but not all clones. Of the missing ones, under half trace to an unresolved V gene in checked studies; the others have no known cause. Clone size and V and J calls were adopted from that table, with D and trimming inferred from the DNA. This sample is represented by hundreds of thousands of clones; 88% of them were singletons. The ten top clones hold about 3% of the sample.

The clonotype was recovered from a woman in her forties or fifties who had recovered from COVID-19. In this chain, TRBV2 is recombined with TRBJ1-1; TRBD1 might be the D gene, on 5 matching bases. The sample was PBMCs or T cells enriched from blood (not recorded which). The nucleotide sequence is TGTGCCAGCTCGCAGGGATGGGGCCCTGAAGCTTTCTTT. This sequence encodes CASSQGWGPEAFF.